These 2 T cell receptor beta chains originate from one sample sequenced in a study of OX40 agonist ivuxolimab in advanced cancers. Sequencing was performed with immunoSEQ multiplex PCR; in TCRdb, only in-frame clones are kept and a portion is missing. The sample yields roughly 36,000 clones, 74% seen once. The specimen comprised CD4+ or CD8+ T cells sorted from blood, sampled in a trial of the OX40 agonist ivuxolimab. The receptors stem from an adult with an advanced solid tumor such as melanoma, head and neck, liver or kidney cancer.

The V call is TRBV11-2, the J call TRBJ2-5; no definite D call. The CDR3 is made up of 14 amino acids. V lost 2 bases, J lost 1 base, and 8 bases lay in between. CDR1 and CDR2 (germline): SGHAT, FQNNGV. This chain's CDR3 is CASSLSPGQETQYF. The CDR3 DNA sequence: TGTGCCAGCAGCTTAAGTCCGGGCCAAGAGACCCAGTACTTC.

The chain employs TRBV23-1 and TRBJ1-5; D may be TRBD1 (6 bases). TRBV23-1 is classed as an ORF, of uncertain function. Trimming took 6 bases from V and 1 from J, leaving 16 bases between them. This CDR3 region has 16 residues. The CDR3 bases are TGCGCCAGCAGGACCTACAGGGAGAACAGCAATCAGCCCCAGCATTTT. It specifies CASRTYRENSNQPQHF.